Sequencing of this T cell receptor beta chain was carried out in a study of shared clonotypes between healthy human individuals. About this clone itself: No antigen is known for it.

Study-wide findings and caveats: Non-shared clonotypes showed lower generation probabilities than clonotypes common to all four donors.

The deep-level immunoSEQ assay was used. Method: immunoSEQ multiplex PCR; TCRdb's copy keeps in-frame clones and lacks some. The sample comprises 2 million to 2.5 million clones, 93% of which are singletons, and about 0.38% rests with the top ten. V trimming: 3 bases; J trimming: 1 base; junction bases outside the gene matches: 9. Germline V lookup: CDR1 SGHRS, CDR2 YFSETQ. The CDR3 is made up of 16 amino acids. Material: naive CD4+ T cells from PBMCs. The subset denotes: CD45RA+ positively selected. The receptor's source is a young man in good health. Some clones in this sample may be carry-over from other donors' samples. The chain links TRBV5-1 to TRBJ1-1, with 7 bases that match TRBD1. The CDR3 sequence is CASSSRAGGKNTEAFF. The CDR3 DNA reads TGCGCCAGCAGCTCCCGGGCAGGGGGAAAGAACACTGAAGCTTTCTTT.